These 21 T cell receptor beta chains were all obtained from the same sample, sequenced in a study of identical twins. TCRdb reanalysed the 5' RACE reads using MiXCR and keeps one entry per CDR3 protein. The data contain roughly 720,000 distinct CDR3 sequences, roughly 18% of them singletons. The sample also formed part of further work on T cells expressing NK-cell markers.

Material: PBMCs. The receptors were sampled from a woman between 18 and 30 years old in good health.

In its sample, this clonotype was seen a few times. The chain has TRBV27 and TRBJ2-2, with 11 bases lining up with TRBD2. V was clipped by 3 bases and J by 6 bases; unmatched bases: 9. The CDR3 sequence is 17 residues long. The V gene's germline CDR1 is MNHEY and CDR2 SMNVEV (reference sequence). The CDR3 DNA reads TGTGCCAGCAGTTTCCCAGTGGGTAGCGGGAGGGCCGGGGAGCTGTTTTTT. This sequence encodes CASSFPVGSGRAGELFF.

The chain has TRBV6-5 and TRBJ2-5, with D perhaps TRBD1 (5 bases). V was trimmed by 2 bases and J by 4 bases, leaving 11 bases between them. From germline, CDR1 is MNHEY and CDR2 SVGAGI. CDR3 length: 14 amino acids. The CDR3 bases are TGTGCCAGCAGTTACGGGGCCGGTATAGAGACCCAGTACTTC. Its protein is CASSYGAGIETQYF.

This clonotype was detected only a few times. The CDR3 region has the DNA TGTGCCACCACTACTGTGGGGGACAGCTATAACCAGCCCCAGCATTTT. Its translation is CATTTVGDSYNQPQHF. The chain has TRBV15 and TRBJ1-5; 7 bases map to TRBD1. The CDR3 runs to 16 residues. V was pared by 7 bases and J by 7 bases, with 16 bases of the junction left unmatched. Germline-derived CDR1 and CDR2 are LNHNV and YYDKDF (reference sequence).

This clonotype was detected a few times. The chain couples TRBV6-5 to TRBJ1-1; D is undetermined. The CDR3 runs to 13 residues. Germline V gene lookup returns CDR1 MNHEY and CDR2 SVGAGI. V lost 0 bases, J lost 8 bases, and 10 bases lay in between. CDR3 loop: CASSYSGWVEAFF. Written as DNA, the CDR3 is TGTGCCAGCAGTTACTCCGGATGGGTGGAAGCTTTCTTT.

This clonotype has a handful of counts. The chain is built from TRBV10-3 and TRBJ2-3; possible D gene TRBD2, 5 bases. V lost 0 bases, J lost 3 bases, and 13 bases lay in between. CDR1 is ENHRY, CDR2 SYGVKD, per germline. This CDR3 has 16 residues. This CDR3 is CAISESRGGRTDTQYF. Written as DNA, the CDR3 is TGTGCCATCAGTGAGTCACGGGGTGGCCGTACAGATACGCAGTATTTT.

This rearrangement joins TRBV29-1 to TRBJ2-7, with D perhaps TRBD2 (5 bases). Germline CDR1 and CDR2: SQVTM and ANQGSEA. This CDR3 is 16 amino acids long. Trimming left V 4 bases short and J 5 bases short, with 24 bases between. CDR3 region: CSVGVKRASLAHEQYF. The CDR3 region has the DNA TGCAGCGTTGGCGTAAAGAGGGCTAGTTTGGCTCACGAGCAGTACTTC.

V is TRBV5-6 and J is TRBJ1-2; a possible D gene is TRBD1 (5 bases). The CDR3 is made up of 14 amino acids. The germline gives CDR1 SGHDT, CDR2 YYEEEE. V gave up 3 bases and J gave up 4 bases, with 13 bases separating them. In DNA form, the CDR3 reads TGTGCCAGCAGCTCCCAGGGCCCAGGCTATGGCTACACCTTC. Protein sequence: CASSSQGPGYGYTF.

This clonotype showed up just a few times. The J gene is TRBJ2-1, the V gene TRBV21-1; TRBD1 reflects the table's D call only, with no check against the DNA. TRBV21-1 is reported as a pseudogene. The CDR3 is 13 residues long. CDR3 nucleotide sequence: TGTGCCAGCAGCAATAACACAGACCGGGTGCAGTTCTTC. Its protein is CASSNNTDRVQFF.

The V gene is TRBV30, the J gene TRBJ2-7, with D possibly being TRBD1 or TRBD2 (5 bases each). Trimming pared 2 bases from V and 8 bases from J, leaving 10 bases between. Germline-derived CDR1 and CDR2 are GTSNPN and SVGIG (reference sequence). The CDR3 is 11 residues long. DNA for the CDR3: TGTGCCTGGAGTACGACGGGACAGCAGTACTTC. It codes for CAWSTTGQQYF.

The sample holds a few counts of this clonotype. This chain links TRBV20-1 with TRBJ2-7; D gene unclear. The CDR3 contains 13 residues. The germline V and J ends were trimmed by 3 bases and 3 bases, with 12 bases remaining between them. The V gene's germline CDR1 is DFQATT and CDR2 SNEGSKA (reference sequence). CDR3 in amino acids: CSASHDQDYEQYF. Written as DNA, the CDR3 is TGCAGTGCTAGTCACGACCAGGACTACGAGCAGTACTTC.

This clonotype was found once. The gene calls are TRBV5-1 and TRBJ1-2; TRBD1 agrees at 8 bases. The CDR3 covers 15 residues. Germline CDR1 and CDR2: SGHRS and YFSETQ. Germline trimming cut 4 bases from V and 5 bases from J; bases unmatched to any gene: 10. The CDR3 here is CASSGGTGHRYGYTF. CDR3 sequence (DNA): TGCGCCAGCAGCGGGGGGACAGGACATCGGTATGGCTACACCTTC.

The rearrangement links TRBV6-1 to TRBJ2-1, with a weak D call TRBD2 (6 bases). With 7 bases removed from V and 1 base from J, the gap between germline ends came to 11 bases. The germline V gene has CDR1 MNHNS and CDR2 SASEGT. CDR3 length equals 14 residues. The CDR3 DNA reads as TGTGCCAGCATGCCCGGGGGATCCTACAATGAGCAGTTCTTC. Translating it yields CASMPGGSYNEQFF.

The V and J genes are TRBV10-2 and TRBJ1-2; TRBD1 is a possible D gene (5 bases). V lost 5 bases to trimming and J lost 5 bases, with 15 bases between them. Germline CDR1 is WSHSY and CDR2 is SAAADI. The CDR3 is 14 residues long. CDR3 loop: CASSSGQGHYGYTF. The DNA of the CDR3 is TGCGCCAGCAGTTCGGGGCAGGGCCATTATGGCTACACCTTC.

This clonotype was seen more than once but under ten times. The J gene is TRBJ2-7, the V gene TRBV6-1; TRBD1 matches 11 bases. The CDR3 consists of 14 residues. The ends lost 7 bases at V and 4 bases at J; junction bases unmatched: 6. Germline lookup yields CDR1 MNHNS and CDR2 SASEGT. The CDR3 nucleotides are TGTGCCAGCAAAAGGGGACAGGGGGTTTACGAGCAGTACTTC. It encodes CASKRGQGVYEQYF.

The chain is built from TRBV6-2 or TRBV6-3 and TRBJ1-6; D remains ambiguous. Germline values: CDR1 MNHEY, CDR2 SVGEGT. Between the trimmed V and J ends, which lost 4 bases and 10 bases, there was a span of 17 bases. The CDR3 contains 15 residues. The CDR3 DNA reads TGTGCCAGCAGTTTAGGCCGGGGTTTCGGGTCACCCCTCCACTTT. It encodes CASSLGRGFGSPLHF.

This chain links TRBV20-1 with TRBJ2-5; 13 bases are a match to TRBD2. CDR1 is DFQATT, CDR2 SNEGSKA, per germline (reference sequence). V gave up 4 bases and J gave up 5 bases; unmatched junction bases: 4. This CDR3 is built from 14 residues. CDR3 protein: CSATGLAGEETQYF. CDR3 DNA sequence: TGCAGTGCTACCGGACTAGCGGGGGAGGAGACCCAGTACTTC.

At least ten counts were recorded for this clonotype. The V gene is TRBV7-3, the J gene TRBJ2-5, with D perhaps assigned TRBD1 or TRBD2 (5 bases each). Germline V lookup: CDR1 SGHTA, CDR2 FQGTGA. Trimming stripped 0 bases from V and 2 bases from J, with 10 bases between. The CDR3 is 15 residues long. The CDR3 is CASSLTGTLQETQYF. CDR3 coding DNA: TGTGCCAGCAGCTTAACCGGGACCTTGCAAGAGACCCAGTACTTC.

This clonotype was recorded a few times. The J gene is TRBJ1-2, the V gene TRBV20-1; weak D call: TRBD1 (5 bases). The CDR3 is 14 residues long. V lost 6 bases and J 4 bases, leaving 18 bases between the germline ends. Per germline, CDR1 DFQATT and CDR2 SNEGSKA (reference sequence). The CDR3 DNA reads as TGCAGTGCCCGGCGGTCTGTCGGGGGCTATGGCTACACCTTC. Translating it yields CSARRSVGGYGYTF.

This clonotype has a count of ten or more. The rearrangement uses TRBV7-2 and TRBJ2-1, with D perhaps TRBD2 (6 bases). The germline CDR1 and CDR2 sequences are SGHTA and FQGNSA. Trimming took 2 bases from V and 0 from J, leaving 14 bases between them. This CDR3 contains 17 residues. The DNA for the CDR3 is TGTGCCAGCAGCTTAATAATAGCGGCGAGCTCCTACAATGAGCAGTTCTTC. Its protein is CASSLIIAASSYNEQFF.

This clonotype was counted at least ten times. The chain joins TRBV20-1 to TRBJ1-5; D is undetermined. The CDR3 has 12 residues. Trimming took off 3 bases at V and 1 base at J, with 4 bases between the two ends. Per the germline V gene, CDR1 is DFQATT and CDR2 is SNEGSKA (reference sequence). The CDR3 loop reads CSARSSNQPQHF. In DNA form, the CDR3 reads TGCAGTGCTAGGTCGAGCAATCAGCCCCAGCATTTT.

This clonotype showed up many times. The chain carries TRBV12-3 or TRBV12-4 and TRBJ1-2; D not certain. The CDR3 length is 11 residues. With 6 bases removed from V and 8 bases from J, the gap between germline ends came to 10 bases. DNA for the CDR3: TGTGCCAGCAGCCGTACTCGGGGCTACACCTTC. It is translated as CASSRTRGYTF.